This TCR beta chain stems from a study of blood T cells in healthy people across ages. The V gene's germline CDR1 is SEHNR and CDR2 FQNEAQ (reference sequence). Losses at the gene ends were 11 bases for V and 4 bases for J; bases not matched to a gene: 14. CDR3 size: 15 residues. Sample-barcoded 5' priming and a J-beta primer mix drove a second PCR of roughly 6 to 12 cycles. TCRdb processed the 5' RACE reads anew with MiXCR; each CDR3 protein has one entry. Among hundreds of thousands of distinct CDR3 sequences listed, more than 45% were seen once. Many counts were recorded for this clonotype. The antigen is not known. Points from the study as a whole: It was not possible, with unsorted PBMCs, to conclusively compare naive and antigen-experienced cells. It was held that diversity estimates obtained from one million T cells represented underestimates.

This chain joins TRBV7-9 and TRBJ1-2, with TRBD1 identical over 9 bases. Sequenced material: blood. The TCR was taken from a woman older than 75 in good health. The CDR3 DNA is TGTGCCGGAACAACAGGGGGCCGCGGATTCTATGGCTACACCTTC. It encodes CAGTTGGRGFYGYTF.